This entry lists 5 T cell receptor beta chains sequenced from one sample in a study of lymphopenia after photon versus proton radiotherapy. The assay was immunoSEQ multiplex PCR, and TCRdb's table has in-frame clones only and misses some. The data show 75,000 or so clones, over 70% seen once. The sequencing here drew on peripheral blood, taken from a patient treated with proton-based radiotherapy. These receptor sequences come from a man aged 55-75 years with pancreatic cancer.

The CDR3 loop is CASSPLAGGNQYF. The CDR3 coding sequence is TGTGCCAGCAGCCCACTAGCGGGAGGGAACCAGTACTTC. V is TRBV7-3 and J is TRBJ2-5; TRBD2 agrees at 13 bases. The CDR3 has 13 residues. J lost 10 bases, V lost 5 bases, and 4 bases had no gene match. CDR1 is SGHTA, CDR2 FQGTGA, per germline.

The chain links TRBV11-2 to TRBJ2-1; possibly TRBD1 or TRBD2 for D (5 bases each). Deletions cut 1 base from V and 9 bases from J, with 7 bases between. CDR3 length equals 12 residues. Germline V lookup: CDR1 SGHAT, CDR2 FQNNGV. The CDR3 DNA reads TGTGCCAGCAGCTTAGGGGGGATTGAGCAGTTCTTC. Translated, it gives CASSLGGIEQFF.

The chain employs TRBV7-9 and TRBJ2-5; tentative D call: TRBD2 (5 bases). The closer fit of TRBJ2-7 to the DNA end suggests the J call may be wrong. The CDR3 consists of 13 residues. In germline, CDR1 is SEHNR, CDR2 FQNEAQ (reference sequence). CDR3 sequence (DNA): TGTGCCAGCAGCTTAGGGCGGACTTACGAGCAGTACTTC. It codes for CASSLGRTYEQYF.

The chain couples TRBV27 to TRBJ2-1, with D possibly TRBD2 on 6 matching bases. This CDR3 contains 15 residues. Per the germline V gene, CDR1 is MNHEY and CDR2 is SMNVEV (reference sequence). Trimming pared 5 bases from V and 8 bases from J, leaving 19 bases between. CDR3 in amino acids: CASSQTRGRRDEQFF. The CDR3 DNA reads as TGTGCCAGCAGTCAGACTAGGGGTCGTCGCGATGAGCAGTTCTTC.

The genes are TRBV19 and TRBJ2-1; TRBD1 aligns across 7 bases. The germline CDR1 and CDR2 sequences are LNHDA and SQIVND (reference sequence). The CDR3 consists of 15 residues. Trimming at V came to 0 bases and at J to 4 bases, leaving 3 bases not matched to a gene. This CDR3 is CASSIEGQLYNEQFF. The CDR3 region has the DNA TGTGCCAGTAGTATAGAGGGACAGTTATACAATGAGCAGTTCTTC.